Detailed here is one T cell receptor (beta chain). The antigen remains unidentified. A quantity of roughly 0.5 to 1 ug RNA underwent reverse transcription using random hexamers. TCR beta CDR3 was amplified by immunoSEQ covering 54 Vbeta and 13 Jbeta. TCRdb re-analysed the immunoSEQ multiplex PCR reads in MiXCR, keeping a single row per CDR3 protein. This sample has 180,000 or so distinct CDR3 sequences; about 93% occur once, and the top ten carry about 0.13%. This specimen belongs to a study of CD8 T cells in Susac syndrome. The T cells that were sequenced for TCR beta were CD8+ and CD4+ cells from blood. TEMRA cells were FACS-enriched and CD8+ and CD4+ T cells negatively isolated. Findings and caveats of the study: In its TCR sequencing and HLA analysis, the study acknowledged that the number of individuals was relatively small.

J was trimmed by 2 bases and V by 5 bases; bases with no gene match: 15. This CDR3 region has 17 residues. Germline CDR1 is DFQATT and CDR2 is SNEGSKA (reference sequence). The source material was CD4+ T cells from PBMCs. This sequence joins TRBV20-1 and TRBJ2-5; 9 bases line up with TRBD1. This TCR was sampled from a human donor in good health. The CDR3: CSAVGQGRSLFQETQYF. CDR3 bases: TGCAGTGCTGTCGGACAGGGGAGGAGTCTGTTTCAAGAGACCCAGTACTTC.